Listed below are T cell receptor beta chains from one sample, sequenced in a study of identical twins. TCRdb fed the 5' RACE reads into MiXCR, producing one record per CDR3 protein. This table has hundreds of thousands of distinct CDR3 sequences, 15% to 20% appearing once. These data also formed part of another study, on T cells expressing NK-cell markers.

Sequencing was performed on PBMCs. The receptor source for this set is a woman younger than 30 in good health. The conserved cysteine and the conserved F or W are not part of the CDR3 here. Each record gives: clone size, J gene, V gene, CDR3 protein. Clone size appears in some rows only: once, few, many, or a class for an expanded clone.

clone size: .; J gene: TRBJ2-2; V gene: TRBV7-9; CDR3 protein: ASSSRIRDTGELF
clone size: once; J gene: TRBJ1-1; V gene: TRBV14; CDR3 protein: ASTPSTLRRGTEAF
clone size: .; J gene: TRBJ2-7; V gene: TRBV20-1; CDR3 protein: SAISQGKNVYEQY
clone size: many; J gene: TRBJ2-3; V gene: TRBV7-2; CDR3 protein: ASSLSRDTQY
clone size: .; J gene: TRBJ2-2; V gene: TRBV12-3/TRBV12-4; CDR3 protein: ASRPPGGELF
clone size: few; J gene: TRBJ2-5; V gene: TRBV12-3/TRBV12-4; CDR3 protein: ASSLDPTGRETQY
clone size: few; J gene: TRBJ2-3; V gene: TRBV20-1; CDR3 protein: SASSGGDGGTDTQY
clone size: .; J gene: TRBJ2-7; V gene: TRBV29-1; CDR3 protein: SVDRLGDYEQY
clone size: .; J gene: TRBJ2-5; V gene: TRBV7-3; CDR3 protein: ASVRQGGQETQY
clone size: .; J gene: TRBJ2-7; V gene: TRBV29-1; CDR3 protein: SVVRGSSSYEQY
clone size: .; J gene: TRBJ1-2; V gene: TRBV20-1; CDR3 protein: SARDDPDLYHGYT
clone size: few; J gene: TRBJ2-7; V gene: TRBV20-1; CDR3 protein: SASRNQGAGEQY
clone size: .; J gene: TRBJ2-7; V gene: TRBV12-3/TRBV12-4; CDR3 protein: ASRQGVYEQY
clone size: few; J gene: TRBJ2-1; V gene: TRBV6-1; CDR3 protein: ASSEGGSTYNEQF
clone size: few; J gene: TRBJ2-7; V gene: TRBV20-1; CDR3 protein: SANGGYEQY
clone size: .; J gene: TRBJ1-2; V gene: TRBV7-9; CDR3 protein: ASSLAGTATYGYT
clone size: .; J gene: TRBJ2-1; V gene: TRBV24-1; CDR3 protein: ATSAREGLEQF
clone size: .; J gene: TRBJ1-2; V gene: TRBV12-3/TRBV12-4; CDR3 protein: ASSLDSTMYYGYT
clone size: few; J gene: TRBJ2-7; V gene: TRBV13; CDR3 protein: ASSLSAQSSYEQY
clone size: .; J gene: TRBJ2-2; V gene: TRBV14; CDR3 protein: ASSGSNGELF
clone size: .; J gene: TRBJ2-5; V gene: TRBV20-1; CDR3 protein: SASSRDETQY
clone size: few; J gene: TRBJ2-1; V gene: TRBV5-1; CDR3 protein: ASSLGTNSYNEQF
clone size: few; J gene: TRBJ2-3; V gene: TRBV6-4; CDR3 protein: ASSALPRLAGGYTDTQY
clone size: .; J gene: TRBJ1-1; V gene: TRBV7-8; CDR3 protein: ASSPGQGSGTEAF
clone size: .; J gene: TRBJ1-4; V gene: TRBV12-3/TRBV12-4; CDR3 protein: ASSRGGSGGKLF
clone size: few; J gene: TRBJ2-7; V gene: TRBV9; CDR3 protein: ASSARPPYEQY
clone size: .; J gene: TRBJ2-7; V gene: TRBV12-3/TRBV12-4; CDR3 protein: ASSLVGRDEQY
clone size: .; J gene: TRBJ2-2; V gene: TRBV5-1; CDR3 protein: ASTLGQANTGELF
clone size: few; J gene: TRBJ2-7; V gene: TRBV3-1; CDR3 protein: ASRGRGEQY
clone size: few; J gene: TRBJ1-6; V gene: TRBV30; CDR3 protein: AWNRDLASPLH
clone size: .; J gene: TRBJ2-3; V gene: TRBV7-2; CDR3 protein: ASSTPRTSGTDTQY
clone size: many; J gene: TRBJ1-2; V gene: TRBV12-3/TRBV12-4; CDR3 protein: ASRRTQGDNYGYT
clone size: many; J gene: TRBJ2-7; V gene: TRBV20-1; CDR3 protein: SASSGYEQY
clone size: many; J gene: TRBJ2-2; V gene: TRBV15; CDR3 protein: ATSRGGTNTGELF
clone size: .; J gene: TRBJ2-7; V gene: TRBV10-3; CDR3 protein: AISGLAGFDEQY
clone size: .; J gene: TRBJ2-7; V gene: TRBV6-1; CDR3 protein: ASTEMIASYEQY
clone size: .; J gene: TRBJ1-3; V gene: TRBV6-1; CDR3 protein: ASSRGPGNTIY
clone size: few; J gene: TRBJ2-3; V gene: TRBV7-2; CDR3 protein: ASSLGLLAGGADTQY
clone size: few; J gene: TRBJ2-1; V gene: TRBV6-5; CDR3 protein: ASSYSRTSQQF
clone size: few; J gene: TRBJ2-7; V gene: TRBV7-9; CDR3 protein: ASSPGDNAYEQY
clone size: .; J gene: TRBJ2-3; V gene: TRBV27; CDR3 protein: ASSLSDYTDTQY
clone size: .; J gene: TRBJ2-1; V gene: TRBV7-9; CDR3 protein: ASSRSSGNEQF
clone size: .; J gene: TRBJ2-2; V gene: TRBV7-3; CDR3 protein: ASSLTTTGAGGELF
clone size: few; J gene: TRBJ1-3; V gene: TRBV6-2/TRBV6-3; CDR3 protein: ASWEPRSGNTIY
clone size: few; J gene: TRBJ2-1; V gene: TRBV12-3/TRBV12-4; CDR3 protein: ASSPGLAGLFNEQF
clone size: few; J gene: TRBJ2-2; V gene: TRBV12-3/TRBV12-4; CDR3 protein: ASSLYRVRTGELF
clone size: .; J gene: TRBJ2-1; V gene: TRBV9; CDR3 protein: ASSHQSSGEGGNEQF
clone size: few; J gene: TRBJ2-1; V gene: TRBV3-1; CDR3 protein: ASRSGGGIYNEQF
clone size: .; J gene: TRBJ2-1; V gene: TRBV10-3; CDR3 protein: AISLGQRGSNEQF
clone size: many; J gene: TRBJ2-3; V gene: TRBV7-2; CDR3 protein: ASSPRRDTDTQY
clone size: .; J gene: TRBJ1-2; V gene: TRBV20-1; CDR3 protein: SARGGGYT
clone size: few; J gene: TRBJ1-5; V gene: TRBV4-2; CDR3 protein: ASSQDSLGGQPQH
clone size: .; J gene: TRBJ2-2; V gene: TRBV9; CDR3 protein: ASSVVQNTGELF
clone size: many; J gene: TRBJ1-2; V gene: TRBV12-3/TRBV12-4; CDR3 protein: ASSLARGGYT
clone size: few; J gene: TRBJ2-7; V gene: TRBV7-8; CDR3 protein: ASSFSGAASYEQY